Listed here are 26 T cell receptor beta chains from one sample, sequenced in a study of cytomegalovirus exposure and HLA in healthy donors. In the PCR, 60 Vbeta and 13 Jbeta primers were used. Sequencing used immunoSEQ multiplex PCR; TCRdb keeps in-frame clones, though not all of them. The listing contains about 84,000 clones. Sequenced material: PBMCs. These receptor sequences come from a man aged 45-65 years in good health and CMV-seronegative.

The chain has TRBV13 and TRBJ1-2; 8 bases are shared with TRBD1. The CDR3 has 13 amino acids. V lost 4 bases and J lost 3; bases outside the gene matches: 1. The germline gives CDR1 PRHDT, CDR2 FYEKMQ (reference sequence). Written as DNA, the CDR3 is TGTGCCAGCAGCTCGACAGGGGACTATGGCTACACCTTC. Its protein is CASSSTGDYGYTF.

This chain connects TRBV5-4 to TRBJ1-5; no clear D. Between the trimmed V and J ends, which lost 0 bases and 2 bases, there was a span of 6 bases. The CDR3 consists of 14 residues. Germline CDR1 reads SGHNT; CDR2 reads YYREEE (reference sequence). The CDR3 sequence: CASSLDPGNQPQHF. Here the CDR3 DNA reads TGTGCCAGCAGCTTGGATCCGGGCAATCAGCCCCAGCATTTT.

The chain has TRBV15 and TRBJ1-4; D might be TRBD1 (6 bases). Germline CDR1 reads LNHNV; CDR2 reads YYDKDF (reference sequence). The V gene lost 3 bases and the J gene lost 6 bases, with 11 bases spanning the gap. The CDR3 is made up of 14 amino acids. The CDR3 nucleotides are TGTGCCACCAGCAGCGGACAGAGTTATGAAAAACTGTTTTTT. This sequence encodes CATSSGQSYEKLFF.

On this clone itself: The sample carries other DNA sequences with the same CDR3. This chain links TRBV9 with TRBJ2-5; perhaps TRBD2 as D (6 bases). V lost 0 bases and J 5 bases, leaving 11 bases between the germline ends. The CDR3 is made up of 14 amino acids. Per germline, CDR1 SGDLS and CDR2 YYNGEE. This chain's CDR3 is CASSVGRGGETQYF. The CDR3 DNA sequence: TGTGCCAGCAGCGTAGGGCGGGGTGGCGAGACCCAGTACTTC.

The chain combines TRBV7-8 with TRBJ2-7; TRBD2 matches 8 bases. V dropped 1 base and J dropped 3; count of bases not matched to a gene: 5. The germline gives CDR1 SGHVS, CDR2 FQNEAQ. The CDR3 contains 15 residues. CDR3 sequence reads: CASSLVLGTSYEQYF. For the CDR3, the DNA is TGTGCCAGCAGCTTAGTCCTAGGGACTAGCTACGAGCAGTACTTC.

For the CDR3, the DNA is TGTGCCAGTAGTATAGGGTGGCGACAGACCCTAGCCAAAAACATTCAGTACTTC. Amino acids: CASSIGWRQTLAKNIQYF. This chain uses TRBV19 with TRBJ2-4; tentative D call: TRBD1 (5 bases). With 1 base removed from V and 0 bases from J, the gap between germline ends came to 16 bases. Looked up from germline, CDR1 is LNHDA and CDR2 is SQIVND (reference sequence). The CDR3 runs 18 residues.

The V and J genes are TRBV5-6 and TRBJ1-5; D remains unclear. CDR3 size: 13 residues. The germline CDR1 and CDR2 sequences are SGHDT and YYEEEE. Trimming pared 2 bases from V and 5 bases from J, leaving 8 bases between. The CDR3 sequence: CASSFSGYQPQHF. CDR3 nucleotide sequence: TGTGCCAGCAGCTTCTCCGGGTATCAGCCCCAGCATTTT.

The chain has TRBV25-1 and TRBJ1-2, with 7 bases aligning to TRBD1. From germline, CDR1 is MGHDK and CDR2 SYGVNS. The CDR3 loop spans 14 amino acids. J was trimmed by 4 bases and V by 4 bases; bases with no gene match: 6. This CDR3 reads CASSVDRVGYGYTF. The CDR3 DNA sequence: TGTGCCAGCAGTGTAGACAGGGTTGGCTATGGCTACACCTTC.

The chain combines TRBV7-9 with TRBJ1-2, with 8 positions matching TRBD1. CDR3 length: 15 amino acids. Germline CDR1 reads SEHNR; CDR2 reads FQNEAQ (reference sequence). Unmatched junction bases numbered 14, after V lost 6 bases and J lost 8 bases. The CDR3 DNA is TGTGCCAGCAGTTCGTCCGAAGGACAGGGTGAGGGCTACACCTTC. Residues: CASSSSEGQGEGYTF.

The chain is built from TRBV10-3 and TRBJ1-1, with TRBD1 identical over 7 bases. Germline-derived CDR1 and CDR2 are ENHRY and SYGVKD. This CDR3 spans 15 amino acids. V lost 6 bases to trimming and J lost 1 base; unmatched junction nucleotides: 8. The CDR3 region is CAIRDRQGGNTEAFF. DNA for the CDR3: TGTGCCATCAGAGACCGACAGGGTGGGAACACTGAAGCTTTCTTT.

The CDR3 loop is CAISESRGHAFF. DNA of the CDR3: TGTGCCATCAGTGAGTCGAGGGGGCACGCTTTCTTT. V and J are TRBV10-3 and TRBJ1-1; 7 nucleotides line up with TRBD1. This CDR3 has 12 amino acids. V lost 0 bases, J lost 11 bases, and 3 bases stayed unmatched. Germline-derived CDR1 and CDR2 are ENHRY and SYGVKD.

The V call is TRBV5-8, the J call TRBJ2-1; D may be TRBD1 (5 bases). This CDR3 is 15 amino acids long. The V gene lost 3 bases and the J gene lost 4 bases, with 14 bases spanning the gap. Germline lookup yields CDR1 SGHTS and CDR2 YDEGEE. Here the CDR3 DNA reads TGTGCCAGCAGCTCCAGGGTATCTTGGTACAATGAGCAGTTCTTC. Its translation is CASSSRVSWYNEQFF.

The chain employs TRBV6-5 and TRBJ2-1; 7 nucleotides agree with TRBD1. The germline V gene encodes CDR1 MNHEY and CDR2 SVGAGI. The CDR3 is made up of 15 amino acids. The V segment lost 0 bases and the J segment 8 bases; nucleotides outside the gene matches: 7. The CDR3 DNA is TGTGCCAGCAGTTACTCAATAAAACAGGGGCATGAGCAGTTCTTC. It translates to CASSYSIKQGHEQFF.

This rearrangement joins TRBV21-1 to TRBJ1-6. TRBV21-1 is designated a pseudogene. CDR3 size: 16 residues. CDR3 amino acids: CASSHNSGRTHSPLHF. CDR3 DNA: TGTGCCAGCAGTCACAATAGTGGGAGGACCCATTCACCCCTCCACTTT.

The chain links TRBV7-2 to TRBJ1-4; D is uncertain. V lost 1 base, J lost 10 bases, and 13 bases lay in between. Looked up from germline, CDR1 is SGHTA and CDR2 is FQGNSA. This CDR3 has 14 residues. CDR3 coding DNA: TGTGCCAGCAGCTTAGACCCTGGAGATGGAAAACTGTTTTTT. This codes for CASSLDPGDGKLFF. Supplemented by reference TRBV7-2 and TRBJ1-4, the full variable domain reads GAGVSQSPSNKVTEKGKDVELRCDPISGHTALYWYRQSLGQGLEFLIYFQGNSAPDKSGLPSDRFSAERTGGSVSTLTIQRTQQEDSAVYLCASSLDPGDGKLFFGSGTQLSVL.

CDR3 protein: CASRFHFSGEYNEQFF. For the CDR3, the DNA is TGTGCCAGCAGATTCCACTTTAGCGGGGAGTACAATGAGCAGTTCTTC. This chain connects TRBV7-9 to TRBJ2-1; 8 bases line up with TRBD2. The CDR3 is 16 residues long. CDR1 SEHNR and CDR2 FQNEAQ come from the germline V gene (reference sequence). Trimming took 6 bases from V and 4 from J; bases not matched to a gene: 11.

The chain employs TRBV7-6 and TRBJ2-5, with TRBD2 matching over 8 bases. J gave up 5 bases and V 3 bases, and 5 bases lay outside the gene matches. Germline values: CDR1 SGHVS, CDR2 FNYEAQ. The CDR3 consists of 14 residues. The CDR3 spells CASSFGSGVETQYF. The DNA for the CDR3 is TGTGCCAGCAGCTTCGGTAGCGGGGTGGAGACCCAGTACTTC.

V and J are TRBV9 and TRBJ2-7; tentatively, D is TRBD2 (6 bases). CDR1 SGDLS and CDR2 YYNGEE come from the germline V gene. Trimming took 0 bases from V and 2 from J, leaving 15 bases between them. The CDR3 is 16 residues long. Written as DNA, the CDR3 is TGTGCCAGCAGCGTAGTGGGAACAGCGGGTCCCTACGAGCAGTACTTC. It encodes CASSVVGTAGPYEQYF.

The CDR3 protein is CASSYSGEQYF. The CDR3 coding sequence is TGTGCCAGCAGTTACAGTGGCGAGCAGTACTTC. V usage is TRBV2 and J usage is TRBJ2-7; no clear D. The CDR3 runs 11 residues. Germline V gene data show CDR1 as SNHLY and CDR2 as FYNNEI. The germline V and J ends were trimmed by 5 bases and 6 bases, with 8 bases remaining between them.

This rearrangement joins TRBV18 to TRBJ1-5, with 7 positions matching TRBD1. Unmatched junction bases numbered 8, after V lost 4 bases and J lost 5 bases. Germline CDR1 and CDR2: KGHSH and LQKENI. The CDR3 consists of 15 residues. CDR3 residues: CASSLGGFTHQPQHF. The DNA of the CDR3 is TGTGCCAGCTCACTAGGGGGCTTCACTCATCAGCCCCAGCATTTT. The whole variable domain, remainder taken from reference TRBV18 and TRBJ1-5, is NAGVMQNPRHLVRRRGQEARLRCSPMKGHSHVYWYRQLPEEGLKFMVYLQKENIIDESGMPKERFSAEFPKEGPSILRIQQVVRGDSAAYFCASSLGGFTHQPQHFGDGTRLSIL.

The chain couples TRBV4-2 to TRBJ2-2; no clear D. The V end was cut by 0 bases, the J end by 1 base, with 6 bases between. In germline, CDR1 is LGHNA, CDR2 YNFKEQ. The CDR3 covers 15 residues. The CDR3 coding sequence is TGTGCCAGCAGCCAAGATCAGCGGAACACCGGGGAGCTGTTTTTT. Encoded protein: CASSQDQRNTGELFF.

J is TRBJ2-7 and V is TRBV27; no definite D call. V gave up 2 bases and J gave up 2 bases, with 10 bases separating them. Germline lookup yields CDR1 MNHEY and CDR2 SMNVEV (reference sequence). This CDR3 has 14 residues. CDR3 sequence (DNA): TGTGCCAGCAGTTTAAAGCTTTCCGCCTACGAGCAGTACTTC. This codes for CASSLKLSAYEQYF.

The rearrangement uses TRBV7-3 and TRBJ2-1, with TRBD1 identical over 7 bases. The V and J ends lost 0 bases and 1 base, in that order; junction bases with no gene match: 3. Germline CDR1 SGHTA, CDR2 FQGTGA. The CDR3 is 16 amino acids. The chain's CDR3 is CASSLTGTASYNEQFF. CDR3 DNA sequence: TGTGCCAGCAGCTTAACCGGGACAGCTTCCTACAATGAGCAGTTCTTC. The variable domain in full, completed from reference TRBV7-3 and TRBJ2-1, reads GAGVSQTPSNKVTEKGKYVELRCDPISGHTALYWYRQSLGQGPEFLIYFQGTGAADDSGLPNDRFFAVRPEGSVSTLKIQRTERGDSAVYLCASSLTGTASYNEQFFGPGTRLTVL.

This rearrangement joins TRBV29-1 to TRBJ2-7; D unresolved. The CDR3 is made up of 11 amino acids. Germline loops: CDR1 SQVTM, CDR2 ANQGSEA. V lost 4 bases, J lost 0 bases, and 4 bases lay in between. CDR3 DNA: TGCAGCGTTGCCCTCTCCTACGAGCAGTACTTC. Translation: CSVALSYEQYF.

The rearrangement links TRBV6-1 to TRBJ1-1; D uncertain. Germline V gene data show CDR1 as MNHNS and CDR2 as SASEGT. Trimming pared 3 bases from V and 4 bases from J, leaving 6 bases between. There are 12 residues in the CDR3. CDR3 nucleotides: TGTGCCAGCAGTGACCCCAGCACTGAAGCTTTCTTT. Protein: CASSDPSTEAFF.

The CDR3 DNA is TGCAGCGTTGGACAGGGGAACAATCAGCCCCAGCATTTT. This translates into CSVGQGNNQPQHF. This rearrangement joins TRBV29-1 to TRBJ1-5, with 8 bases fitting TRBD1. The length of the CDR3 is 13 residues. Germline V lookup: CDR1 SQVTM, CDR2 ANQGSEA. V lost 4 bases to trimming and J lost 3 bases; unmatched junction nucleotides: 2.